This entry features one T cell receptor (beta chain) sequence. Methods used by the authors: Amplification with reference gene primers provided the estimates of nucleated cell counts. The protocol was immunoSEQ multiplex PCR, while the TCRdb copy is restricted to in-frame clones and leaves out a portion. The DNA was the basis for D and trimming; V, J and clone size are from that table. The sample contains approximately 180,000 clones, approximately 83% of which appear only once. These data belong to a study of blood T cell repertoires in COVID-19. About the study: Samples came from the United States, Italy and Spain, spanning acute and convalescent COVID-19.

The CDR3 has 14 amino acids. V lost 3 bases to trimming and J lost 4 bases; unmatched junction nucleotides: 5. Germline V gene sequence: CDR1 SGHNT, CDR2 YYREEE (reference sequence). This TCR derives from a man between 60 and 75 years old with acute or convalescent COVID-19. The chain employs TRBV5-4 and TRBJ1-1, with 8 bases aligning to TRBD1. Sequencing was performed on peripheral blood. Written as DNA, the CDR3 is TGTGCCAGCAGCTGGACAGGGTCCATCACTGAAGCTTTCTTT. It is translated as CASSWTGSITEAFF.